This paragraph covers one TCR beta chain sequence. What it binds is unknown. The sample is drawn from a study of T cell responses to AZD1222 COVID-19 vaccine. Study background: Whether given at about 4 or about 12 weeks, second doses were pooled.

Produced via immunoSEQ multiplex PCR; TCRdb's table is partial and in-frame only. The sample lists some 130,000 clones; over 75% were seen once. Study outcomes and limitations: Most donors were white British and more were female, and clonal diversity was possibly underestimated. No repertoire was sampled before or during the peak T cell response, only after it.

CDR1 is MNHEY and CDR2 is SVGEGT in the germline V gene. The length of the CDR3 is 18 residues. V gave up 4 bases and J gave up 0 bases, with 19 bases separating them. The rearrangement joins TRBV6-2 or TRBV6-3 to TRBJ1-5, with D unclear. Sequencing was performed on peripheral blood, taken on day 0 of AZD1222 vaccination. The receptor's source is an adult in good health. CDR3 amino acids: CASSFFRRGTYSNQPQHF. DNA for the CDR3: TGTGCCAGCAGTTTCTTTCGTCGGGGAACATATAGCAATCAGCCCCAGCATTTT.